The clone carrying this T cell receptor (beta chain) was picked up many times. Its antigen is unknown. These data come from a study of regulatory T cells in long-lasting Graves disease. Study results and caveats: Authors noted too few samples as a limitation. TCR diversity was lower in persistent than newly diagnosed Graves' disease.

Per the germline V gene, CDR1 is KGHDR and CDR2 is SFDVKD. The J segment lost 5 bases and the V segment lost 3 bases, leaving 8 bases of the junction unmatched. The CDR3 has 16 amino acids. Researchers made TCR beta libraries by using iRepertoire HTBI primers and running Arm-PCR on CDR3 regions. TCRdb analysed the multiplex PCR reads with MiXCR anew, one entry per CDR3 protein. This table holds approximately 390,000 distinct CDR3 sequences, roughly 17% found once. The time point was: newly diagnosed GD, antithyroid drugs for less than 3 months. PBMCs were the source of the RNA used for TCR sequencing. These data are also associated with another study on T cells in Graves' hyperthyroidism and ophthalmopathy.

The specimen comprised peripheral blood mononuclear cells (PBMCs), sampled at new diagnosis, from a patient treated with antithyroid drugs. The receptor was derived from a woman aged 18-29 years with Graves disease. V usage is TRBV24-1 and J usage is TRBJ1-2; 10 positions agree with TRBD1. Here the CDR3 DNA reads TGTGCCACCAGTGATGGCCGGGACAGGGGAGGGTATGGCTACACCTTC. Encoded protein: CATSDGRDRGGYGYTF.